Listed below are T cell receptor beta chains from one sample, sequenced in a study of cytomegalovirus exposure and HLA in healthy donors. Clones were sequenced by immunoSEQ multiplex PCR, and TCRdb holds only the in-frame ones, with some missing. The table lists about 120,000 clones, about 9.4% of them singletons, with 5% to 6.5% in the top ten. Sequences were obtained from PBMCs. These receptors all stem from a middle-aged woman in good health and CMV-seropositive. The CDR3 runs from the conserved cysteine through the conserved F or W. The D gene is left open where the match is weak. The size of a clone is reported for some rows only, either as once, few or many, or as a class for expanded clones.

d_call: NA; v_call: TRBV6-6; j_call: TRBJ2-7; clone_size: NA; cdr3_aa: CASSYGLKYEQYF; cdr3_nt: TGTGCCAGCAGTTACGGGCTCAAGTACGAGCAGTACTTC
d_call: NA; v_call: TRBV4-2; j_call: TRBJ2-1; clone_size: NA; cdr3_aa: CASSQDGRSVYNEQFF; cdr3_nt: TGTGCCAGCAGCCAAGATGGGAGGTCGGTCTACAATGAGCAGTTCTTC
d_call: NA; v_call: TRBV15; j_call: TRBJ1-2; clone_size: few; cdr3_aa: CATSRDLVGGKPLNYGYTF; cdr3_nt: TGTGCCACCAGCAGAGATCTCGTGGGCGGGAAGCCCCTTAACTATGGCTACACCTTC
d_call: NA; v_call: TRBV10-1; j_call: TRBJ2-7; clone_size: NA; cdr3_aa: CATGLSSYEQYF; cdr3_nt: TGCGCCACCGGACTCTCCTCCTACGAGCAGTACTTC
d_call: NA; v_call: TRBV6-6; j_call: TRBJ1-4; clone_size: few; cdr3_aa: CASSYTRDEKLFF; cdr3_nt: TGTGCCAGCAGTTACACGAGGGATGAAAAACTGTTTTTT
d_call: NA; v_call: TRBV5-1; j_call: TRBJ1-1; clone_size: few; cdr3_aa: CASSLDPGLNTEAFF; cdr3_nt: TGCGCCAGCAGCTTGGACCCGGGACTAAACACTGAAGCTTTCTTT
d_call: NA; v_call: TRBV19; j_call: TRBJ1-1; clone_size: few; cdr3_aa: CASSILGGNTEAFF; cdr3_nt: TGTGCCAGTAGTATCCTAGGGGGGAACACTGAAGCTTTCTTT
d_call: TRBD1; v_call: TRBV29-1; j_call: TRBJ2-5; clone_size: few; cdr3_aa: CSITMTGAARETQYF; cdr3_nt: TGCAGCATAACGATGACAGGGGCCGCCCGGGAGACCCAGTACTTC
d_call: NA; v_call: TRBV19; j_call: TRBJ2-7; clone_size: once; cdr3_aa: CASSTPVTSEQYF; cdr3_nt: TGCGCCAGTAGTACCCCTGTAACAAGCGAGCAGTACTTC
d_call: NA; v_call: TRBV10-2; j_call: TRBJ1-3; clone_size: NA; cdr3_aa: CASWRGSGNTIYF; cdr3_nt: TGCGCCAGTTGGAGGGGTTCTGGAAACACCATATATTTT
d_call: NA; v_call: TRBV5-1; j_call: TRBJ2-1; clone_size: few; cdr3_aa: CASSLSPVSNEQFF; cdr3_nt: TGCGCCAGCAGCTTGTCACCAGTCTCCAATGAGCAGTTCTTC
d_call: NA; v_call: TRBV7-2; j_call: TRBJ1-2; clone_size: few; cdr3_aa: CASSPERRAYYGYTF; cdr3_nt: TGTGCCAGCAGCCCCGAGCGGAGGGCGTACTATGGCTACACCTTC
d_call: TRBD1; v_call: TRBV18; j_call: TRBJ2-7; clone_size: few; cdr3_aa: CASSLRSGTGGYEQYF; cdr3_nt: TGTGCCAGCTCACTCCGATCCGGGACAGGGGGCTACGAGCAGTACTTC